This T cell receptor (beta chain) derives from a study of cytomegalovirus exposure and HLA in healthy donors (dated by TCRdb to 2016 to 2017). In the study overall: According to an earlier analysis of 550 to 750 of the donors, 150 million to 200 million T cells yielded over 90 million unique TCR beta sequences and 276 Gb of sequence data. Of the 300 to 500 genotyped donors, 75% to 85% were placed in the genetic ancestry cluster associated with self-reported Caucasian donors. A later analysis re-examined previously published TCR beta repertoires from roughly 720 donors and added high-resolution HLA genotyping to investigate patterns of TCR occurrence. In an earlier analysis of roughly 540 of the donors, high-throughput TCR beta sequencing was used to judge whether each TCR beta V gene segment behaved as functional or pseudogenic. In a later genetic analysis, genome-wide SNP genotypes for about three fifths of the 666 donors were used, and that subset was treated as a discovery cohort. Every repertoire in the discovery cohort had been generated on one and the same sequencing platform. The study combined high-throughput TCR immunosequencing, statistical association of individual TCRs with disease status, and machine learning to predict cytomegalovirus infection status. A separate validation cohort of roughly 120 different subjects was used in addition to the approximately 610-subject first cohort. The number of typed donors differed by locus: about 620-640 for A, B, C, DRB1 and DQB1; 500 to 550 for DQA1; over 600 for DPA1; and around 470 for DPB1. In the later analysis, no new phenotypic data were used to find candidate immune exposures; instead, reliance was placed on TCR beta sequences and their occurrence across donors. The study aimed to test whether cataloging public T cell receptors could reveal signatures of past pathogen exposure. The study used immunosequencing to profile the T cell repertoires of around 600 subjects and linked those repertoires to cytomegalovirus serostatus. HLA typing included class I and class II loci at four-digit resolution. Roughly 5 DR-DQ haplotypes were handled as single units for association and clustering, since linkage in the cohort was strong. Among some 410 genotyped donors of the cohort, an average of approximately 220,000 unique TCR beta nucleotide sequences was sequenced per donor, of which about 19% were non-productive. Alongside the repertoire data, information on donor age, sex, ethnicity and CMV serostatus was compiled. Approximately 310 gigabases of sequencing data and approximately 85 million unique TCR sequences were included in an early release covering several hundred HLA-typed donors.

The cohort was made up of hundreds of healthy bone marrow donors. All cohort members were sampled while nominally healthy, although unrecorded immune exposures were likely present. The donor was CMV seronegative and was included in the group of a few hundred seronegative cohort members. A peripheral blood sample was collected from each donor, and TCR beta sequencing was performed on peripheral blood mononuclear cells. The Qiagen DNeasy Blood Extraction Kit was used to extract genomic DNA from the blood cell samples. Libraries came from the immunoSEQ multiplex PCR assay. The multiplex PCR relied on a mix of 60 forward primers for TCR Vbeta segments and 13 reverse primers for TCR Jbeta segments. The CDR3 region of rearranged TCR beta genes was amplified from genomic DNA by a multiplex PCR assay. On the Illumina HiSeq System, the amplified TCR beta libraries were sequenced as 87-base-pair reads. The paper's processing steps were these. A later analysis counted approximately 76 million unique TCR beta chains across the 670 or so repertoires, and some 11 million of these chains were shared by at least two donors. A nearest-neighbor algorithm error-corrected the raw reads and collapsed the reads into unique sequences, merging closely related sequences to remove PCR and sequencing errors. Alignment of CDR3 sequences to IMGT reference sequences was used to assign V, D and J gene segments. Each retained sequence needed at least a six-nucleotide match to both a V gene segment and a J gene segment. A rearrangement counted as productive if the CDR3 had no stop codons and remained in frame with V and J, and every other rearrangement counted as non-productive. Following IMGT convention, CDR3 was defined as the stretch from the second conserved V-encoded cysteine to the conserved J-encoded phenylalanine. The earlier analysis of fewer than 700 of the donors excluded sequences that lacked an unambiguous match to a single V gene segment. An earlier analysis of a few hundred of the donors called V segments functional above 56.7% productive rearrangements and segregating when the between-donor standard deviation exceeded 5%. A statistical classification framework was built to diagnose cytomegalovirus status from the catalog of TCR beta chain sequences. In a later analysis, TCR nucleotide sequences were compared against IMGT/GENE-DB human TR gene sequences so that V and J genes could be assigned. A later analysis assigned CDR3 sequences and most-parsimonious VDJ recombination scenarios with the TCRdist pipeline. In a later analysis, every TCR beta chain was defined by the combination of its CDR3 amino acid sequence and its V-gene family, and reads without a unique V-gene family were dropped. In a later analysis, 450 to 600 highly shared, low-generation-probability nucleotide sequences were removed to address suspected cross-contamination and a sequencing artifact. A later analysis calculated a clonal expansion index for each public chain from normalized within-repertoire ranks of inferred template counts. In a later analysis, generation probabilities were computed using a VDJ recombination model fitted to out-of-frame rearrangements, and the results were checked against IGoR. In a later analysis, hypergeometric tests were used to score TCR-TCR, TCR-HLA and TCR-CMV co-occurrence, with a repertoire-size bias correction applied to TCR pairs. A later analysis estimated false discovery rates by permuting HLA or CMV assignments 20 times. In a later analysis, co-occurring TCRs were grouped using DBSCAN, and TCRdist sequence similarity was added for clustering within HLA-allele-positive subsets. Co-occurrence clustering excluded repertoires with fewer than 30,000 or more than 120,000 public chains, plus five with anomalous nucleotide sharing. What TCRdb holds here is the immuneACCESS table cut down to in-frame rearrangements. Part of the clones is not present; checked against another copy, under half of the missing clones reflect an unresolved V gene, and the others are unexplained. V and J calls and clone size are as listed in that table; D and trimming were resolved from the DNA. The sample table records around 100,000 clones; approximately 78% of these occur just once. Roughly 1.7% of the sample is held by the ten biggest clonotypes.

Worth noting for this clone: No cognate antigen has been identified for it. Per-base quality was not reported, and no clone a single base away is much larger than it.

Broad study findings and their caveats: The presence/absence analyses assumed that sequencing depth was roughly uniform across donors, and that assumption may not be true. In a later analysis, most CMV-associated TCR beta chains were found to appear HLA-restricted, with HLA associations seemingly driven largely by CMV exposure. When HLA alleles, especially DR and DQ, strongly co-occurred, TCR associations were difficult to assign to individual alleles. Because counts were too low, fewer than 20 rarely observed V segments, including chromosome 9 orphons, were excluded from the earlier analysis of 500 to 700 of the donors. Most TCR sequences were observed very rarely across donors, whereas some public TCRs were present in many individuals. In a later analysis, HLA-associated TCR beta chains showed more clonal expansion and lower generation probabilities than non-associated chains that were equally common. It was suggested by the authors that the approach could potentially be generalized to other disease states and immunological phenotypes. At a false discovery rate of 0.05, a later analysis linked roughly 17,000 TCR beta sequences to specific HLA alleles. A later genetic analysis reported fewer N-insertions in productive TCRs among donors in an Asian-associated ancestry cluster than the roughly 690-donor mean. A further reported finding was that TCR beta sequences accurately predicted the HLA-A and HLA-B alleles for most subjects in the first cohort. The study listed 164 TCR beta chains as associated with cytomegalovirus. The classifier was reported to diagnose cytomegalovirus status with high specificity and sensitivity in both the original and validation cohorts. In an earlier analysis of some 550 of the donors, most TCR beta V segments were observed in productive rearrangements about 87% or about 30% of the time, broadly matching IMGT annotations. According to a later analysis, TCR association rates differed among HLA loci, with DRB1 alleles showing the most associated TCRs and HLA-C alleles showing the fewest. Because some donors lacked HLA typing at each locus, the association tests relied only on the typed subset. In a later genetic analysis, a missense DCLRE1C variant was associated with V-gene and J-gene trimming of TCR beta chains, and the association was replicated in an independent cohort. A few of the identified cytomegalovirus-associated TCR beta chains were confirmed in vitro to be specific for cytomegalovirus antigens. Correlated functional status among segregating V segments might reflect linkage disequilibrium, but an unknown experimental factor could not be ruled out. A cluster of highly shared sequence variants was judged likely to represent a technical artifact of the sequencing pipeline. The cohort was sequenced for TCR beta chains only, and without alpha or paired-chain data the features that could be detected were limited. A later analysis reported that several top co-occurrence clusters appeared linked to parvovirus B19, influenza, CMV and Epstein-Barr virus. CMV serostatus was the only immune exposure information available for the cohort.

The sequence was obtained from a woman in her forties in good health and CMV-seronegative. Sequencing input: PBMCs.

CDR3 loop: CASSKGGFAGGREQYF. The bases are TGTGCCAGCAGCAAAGGGGGATTCGCAGGGGGGCGCGAGCAGTACTTC. The rearrangement combines TRBV21-1 with TRBJ2-7; TRBD1, the table's D call, lacks a check against the DNA. TRBV21-1 has pseudogene status. The CDR3, from cysteine to phenylalanine, totals 16 residues. The CDR3 DNA has 48 bases and is translated from base 1.